Listed below are T cell receptor beta chains from one sample, sequenced in a study of blood T cell repertoires in COVID-19. Sequencing used immunoSEQ multiplex PCR; TCRdb keeps in-frame clones, though not all of them. The table shows over 40,000 clones, with 85% to 90% occurring only once. The specimen sequenced was peripheral blood. The receptors shown here come from a human donor in a cohort sampled during active COVID-19. CDR3s include the opening cysteine and the closing phenylalanine or tryptophan. D genes are given only for firm matches. Rows give clone size only sometimes, using once, few, many, or a class for an expanded clone.

j_gene: TRBJ1-5
d_gene: -
v_gene: TRBV4-3
abundance: -
CDR3nt: TGCGCCAGCAGCCAAGATGGGGGTACAGGGCAGCCCCAGCATTTT
CDR3aa: CASSQDGGTGQPQHF

j_gene: TRBJ2-1
d_gene: -
v_gene: TRBV4-1
abundance: -
CDR3nt: TGCGCCAGCAGCCCCCGGGGGGCCCTTTACAATGAGCAGTTCTTC
CDR3aa: CASSPRGALYNEQFF

j_gene: TRBJ2-3
d_gene: TRBD2
v_gene: TRBV11-3
abundance: once
CDR3nt: TGTGCCAGCAGCAAGGGACTAGCGGGAAATTTGGATACGCAGTATTTT
CDR3aa: CASSKGLAGNLDTQYF

j_gene: TRBJ1-1
d_gene: -
v_gene: TRBV6-1
abundance: -
CDR3nt: TGTGCCAGCAGTGATCTTGCCGGGAACACTGAAGCTTTCTTT
CDR3aa: CASSDLAGNTEAFF

j_gene: TRBJ1-3
d_gene: TRBD1
v_gene: TRBV3-1/TRBV3-2
abundance: -
CDR3nt: TGTGCCAGCAGCCATAGACAGGGGGACTCTGGAAACACCATATATTTT
CDR3aa: CASSHRQGDSGNTIYF

j_gene: TRBJ2-7
d_gene: -
v_gene: TRBV12-3/TRBV12-4
abundance: -
CDR3nt: TGTGCCAGCAGTTTAGGGACAGAGCAGTACTTC
CDR3aa: CASSLGTEQYF

j_gene: TRBJ1-4
d_gene: -
v_gene: TRBV5-6
abundance: -
CDR3nt: TGTGCCAGCACTTTGGGCCCAACTAATGAAAAACTGTTTTTT
CDR3aa: CASTLGPTNEKLFF

j_gene: TRBJ2-5
d_gene: TRBD2
v_gene: TRBV19
abundance: -
CDR3nt: TGTGCCAGTAGCCCCCCCGGACTAGCGGGAGCAGAGACCCAGTACTTC
CDR3aa: CASSPPGLAGAETQYF

j_gene: TRBJ1-3
d_gene: TRBD1
v_gene: TRBV3-1/TRBV3-2
abundance: -
CDR3nt: TGTGCCAGCAGACTGGGACAGGGGGCCGGAAACACCATATATTTT
CDR3aa: CASRLGQGAGNTIYF

j_gene: TRBJ2-6
d_gene: TRBD1
v_gene: TRBV19
abundance: -
CDR3nt: TGTGCCAGTAGTTCCGGGACAGGTGATTTTTCTGGGGCCAACGTCCTGACTTTC
CDR3aa: CASSSGTGDFSGANVLTF

j_gene: TRBJ2-3
d_gene: -
v_gene: TRBV5-1
abundance: -
CDR3nt: TGCGCCAGCAGCACTCAGGGTTCCTCAGATACGCAGTATTTT
CDR3aa: CASSTQGSSDTQYF

j_gene: TRBJ2-7
d_gene: TRBD1
v_gene: TRBV11-2
abundance: -
CDR3nt: TGTGCCAGCAGCCAAACCGGGGGACAGGGAGTCGGAAGTACCTACGAGCAGTACTTC
CDR3aa: CASSQTGGQGVGSTYEQYF

j_gene: TRBJ1-2
d_gene: -
v_gene: TRBV30
abundance: many
CDR3nt: TGTGCCTGGATGAAGGGGGGGGGCCTCTATGGCTACACCTTC
CDR3aa: CAWMKGGGLYGYTF

j_gene: TRBJ2-1
d_gene: TRBD2
v_gene: TRBV9
abundance: -
CDR3nt: TGTGCCAGCAGCGTAGCACTAGCGGGATCGGTTGGCGTGGGGCGGAGCTACAATGAGCAGTTCTTC
CDR3aa: CASSVALAGSVGVGRSYNEQFF

j_gene: TRBJ2-1
d_gene: -
v_gene: TRBV5-1
abundance: -
CDR3nt: TGCGCCAGCAGCCCGCATGGGGGGTCCTCCTACAATGAGCAGTTCTTC
CDR3aa: CASSPHGGSSYNEQFF

j_gene: TRBJ2-3
d_gene: TRBD2
v_gene: TRBV4-3
abundance: -
CDR3nt: TGCGCCAGCAGCCAAGGCTCCGGGACTAGCGGAACAGATACGCAGTATTTT
CDR3aa: CASSQGSGTSGTDTQYF

j_gene: TRBJ2-3
d_gene: -
v_gene: TRBV7-2
abundance: -
CDR3nt: TGTGCCAGCGCCCGGGGGGCGGGGACAGATACGCAGTATTTT
CDR3aa: CASARGAGTDTQYF

j_gene: TRBJ2-3
d_gene: -
v_gene: TRBV28
abundance: -
CDR3nt: TGTGCCAGCCGGCGGGAACGTAGCACAGATACGCAGTATTTT
CDR3aa: CASRRERSTDTQYF

j_gene: TRBJ1-1
d_gene: -
v_gene: TRBV7-9
abundance: -
CDR3nt: TGTGCCAGCAGCTTAGAAGGGGGCACTGAAGCTTTCTTT
CDR3aa: CASSLEGGTEAFF

j_gene: TRBJ2-3
d_gene: TRBD2
v_gene: TRBV7-3
abundance: -
CDR3nt: TGTGCCAGCAGCTCCGGAGCGGGAGGGTCCACAGATACGCAGTATTTT
CDR3aa: CASSSGAGGSTDTQYF

j_gene: TRBJ2-3
d_gene: -
v_gene: TRBV11-3
abundance: -
CDR3nt: TGTGCCAGCAGCTTAGGTGGGGGGGCCGGGGCAGATACGCAGTATTTT
CDR3aa: CASSLGGGAGADTQYF

j_gene: TRBJ2-1
d_gene: TRBD2
v_gene: TRBV29-1
abundance: -
CDR3nt: TGCAGCGTTGAACGGGCTAGCGGGTACAATGAGCAGTTCTTC
CDR3aa: CSVERASGYNEQFF

j_gene: TRBJ1-3
d_gene: -
v_gene: TRBV3-1/TRBV3-2
abundance: -
CDR3nt: TGTGCCAGCAGCCAATACTCCGGAAACACCATATATTTT
CDR3aa: CASSQYSGNTIYF

j_gene: TRBJ1-2
d_gene: -
v_gene: TRBV29-1
abundance: -
CDR3nt: TGCAGCGTCGAAGGGAGCAACTATGGCTACACCTTC
CDR3aa: CSVEGSNYGYTF

j_gene: TRBJ2-3
d_gene: TRBD2
v_gene: TRBV28
abundance: -
CDR3nt: TGTGCCAGCACCCCCGGGGGACTAGATGGTGATACGCAGTATTTT
CDR3aa: CASTPGGLDGDTQYF

j_gene: TRBJ2-7
d_gene: -
v_gene: TRBV25-1
abundance: -
CDR3nt: TGTGCCACCACGTCCGGGGAATCCTCCTACGAGCAGTACTTC
CDR3aa: CATTSGESSYEQYF

j_gene: TRBJ1-5
d_gene: -
v_gene: TRBV18
abundance: once
CDR3nt: TGTGCCAGCTCACCCTCGGGGGGGGTGAATCAGCCCCAGCATTTT
CDR3aa: CASSPSGGVNQPQHF

j_gene: TRBJ2-2
d_gene: -
v_gene: TRBV19
abundance: once
CDR3nt: TGTGCCAGTAGTCCCCCCCCGGGAAACGGGGAGCTGTTTTTT
CDR3aa: CASSPPPGNGELFF

j_gene: TRBJ1-2
d_gene: -
v_gene: TRBV6-5
abundance: once
CDR3nt: TGTGCCAGCAGTTACGCGAAGCGGGACGGCTACACCTTC
CDR3aa: CASSYAKRDGYTF

j_gene: TRBJ2-1
d_gene: TRBD2
v_gene: TRBV3-1/TRBV3-2
abundance: -
CDR3nt: TGTGCCAGCAGCCCCTCCCCAGCGGGAGAAATGGTATTTACTGGTTCCTACAATGAGCAGTTCTTC
CDR3aa: CASSPSPAGEMVFTGSYNEQFF

j_gene: TRBJ2-5
d_gene: -
v_gene: TRBV5-1
abundance: -
CDR3nt: TGCGCCAGCAGCTCCGAGGCCTGGAGAGAGACCCAGTACTTC
CDR3aa: CASSSEAWRETQYF

j_gene: TRBJ2-1
d_gene: TRBD2
v_gene: TRBV27
abundance: -
CDR3nt: TGTGCCAGCAGTTTTTCGGGGGGGGGCAACAGTGAGCAGTTCTTC
CDR3aa: CASSFSGGGNSEQFF

j_gene: TRBJ2-1
d_gene: TRBD1
v_gene: TRBV18
abundance: -
CDR3nt: TGTGCCAGCCCACCGGGGACAGGGGTCAATGAGCAGTTCTTC
CDR3aa: CASPPGTGVNEQFF

j_gene: TRBJ2-3
d_gene: TRBD2
v_gene: TRBV7-3
abundance: -
CDR3nt: TGTGCCAGCAGTCCCCCGCCGGGGGGGCCTACAGATACGCAGTATTTT
CDR3aa: CASSPPPGGPTDTQYF

j_gene: TRBJ2-1
d_gene: -
v_gene: TRBV11-3
abundance: -
CDR3nt: TGTGCCAGCAGCTTGGTGGGGGGACAGGAGCAGTTCTTC
CDR3aa: CASSLVGGQEQFF

j_gene: TRBJ2-7
d_gene: -
v_gene: TRBV20-1
abundance: once
CDR3nt: TGCAGTGCTAGTAAAGCTTCTCGGGGCGAGCAGTACTTC
CDR3aa: CSASKASRGEQYF

j_gene: TRBJ1-4
d_gene: -
v_gene: TRBV3-1/TRBV3-2
abundance: -
CDR3nt: TGTGCCAGCAGCCTCGGACACTCTAATGAAAAACTGTTTTTT
CDR3aa: CASSLGHSNEKLFF

j_gene: TRBJ2-3
d_gene: TRBD2
v_gene: TRBV12-5
abundance: -
CDR3nt: TGTGCTAGTGGTCCGGGACTAGCGGGGTATAGCACAGATACGCAGTATTTT
CDR3aa: CASGPGLAGYSTDTQYF

j_gene: TRBJ2-1
d_gene: TRBD2
v_gene: TRBV15
abundance: once
CDR3nt: TGTGCCACCAGCAGAGATCCCCAACTAGCGGGAGGGAATGAGCAGTTCTTC
CDR3aa: CATSRDPQLAGGNEQFF

j_gene: TRBJ2-3
d_gene: -
v_gene: TRBV5-1
abundance: -
CDR3nt: TGCGCCAGCAGGTCGGGGACTAGCACAGATACGCAGTATTTT
CDR3aa: CASRSGTSTDTQYF

j_gene: TRBJ1-5
d_gene: TRBD1
v_gene: TRBV30
abundance: -
CDR3nt: TGTGCCTGGAATCTCGGACAGGTGAATCAGCCCCAGCATTTT
CDR3aa: CAWNLGQVNQPQHF

j_gene: TRBJ2-3
d_gene: TRBD1
v_gene: TRBV30
abundance: few
CDR3nt: TGTGCCTGGGAGGGGACAGGGGGAAGCACAGATACGCAGTATTTT
CDR3aa: CAWEGTGGSTDTQYF